This T cell receptor (beta chain) was recovered during a study of blood T cell repertoires in COVID-19. Study-level background: In each case, the material was cDNA or gDNA derived from T cells, B-cell-depleted T cells, or PBMCs.

This clone was found a few times. Living in 24 US areas, the participants were between 18 and 89 years of age. Clinical history as reported by participants underpinned cohort assignment. CDR1 is SGHRS and CDR2 is YFSETQ in the germline V gene. CDR3 length: 15 residues. V was shortened by 1 base and J by 3 bases, with 11 bases between the two germline ends. Some clones are missing from TCRdb's copy, which holds only in-frame ones; the method was immunoSEQ multiplex PCR. The repertoire consists of 110,000 to 150,000 clones, with around 86% occurring once and the leading ten covering about 4.1%. This chain uses TRBV5-1 with TRBJ2-1; D is possibly TRBD2 (5 bases). Material: PBMCs or T cells enriched from blood (not recorded which). The receptor's source is a man between 50 and 59 years old who had recovered from COVID-19. The CDR3 DNA reads TGCGCCAGCAGCTTGCTGCCCGGGAACTACAATGAGCAGTTCTTC. It translates to CASSLLPGNYNEQFF.